This T cell receptor beta chain was found in a study of blood T cell repertoires in COVID-19. The ends lost 5 bases at V and 8 bases at J; junction bases unmatched: 6. Germline CDR1 and CDR2: SGHDT and YYEEEE. The CDR3 runs 13 residues. TCRdb's table, derived via immunoSEQ multiplex PCR, lists solely in-frame clones and lacks some. The table includes some 43,000 clones, around 81% detected once. The sample comprised peripheral blood. The rearrangement links TRBV5-6 to TRBJ1-4; 7 bases are shared with TRBD1. The receptor was derived from a middle-aged man with active or convalescent COVID-19. CDR3 bases: TGTGCCAGCAGTCCTACAGGGGAGGAAAAACTGTTTTTT. Its protein is CASSPTGEEKLFF.